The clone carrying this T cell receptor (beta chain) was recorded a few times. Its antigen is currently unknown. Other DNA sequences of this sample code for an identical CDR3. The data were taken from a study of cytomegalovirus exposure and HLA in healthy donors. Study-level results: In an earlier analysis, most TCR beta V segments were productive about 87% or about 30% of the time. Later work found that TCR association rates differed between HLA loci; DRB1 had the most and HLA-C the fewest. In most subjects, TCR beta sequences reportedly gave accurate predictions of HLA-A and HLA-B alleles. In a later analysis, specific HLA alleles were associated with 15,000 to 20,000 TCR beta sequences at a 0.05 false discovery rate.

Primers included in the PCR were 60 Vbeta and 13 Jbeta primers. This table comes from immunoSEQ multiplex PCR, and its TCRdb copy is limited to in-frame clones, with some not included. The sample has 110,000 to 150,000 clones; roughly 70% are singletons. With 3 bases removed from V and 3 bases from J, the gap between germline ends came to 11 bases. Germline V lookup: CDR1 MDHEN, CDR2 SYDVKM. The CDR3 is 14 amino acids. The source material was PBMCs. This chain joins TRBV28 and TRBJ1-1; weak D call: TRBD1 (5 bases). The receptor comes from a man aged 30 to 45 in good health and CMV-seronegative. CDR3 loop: CASSFTGGDTEAFF. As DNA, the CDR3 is TGTGCCAGCAGTTTCACTGGGGGGGACACTGAAGCTTTCTTT.